One sample yielded the 21 T cell receptor beta chains listed below, sequenced in a study of blood T cells in healthy people across ages (dated by TCRdb to the mid-2010s). The library was generated by 5' RACE. Data came from an Illumina HiSeq 2500. A second roughly 6 to 12 cycle PCR used a sample-barcoded 5' primer and a J-beta primer mix. The raw public reads went through TCRdb reprocessing: fastp at Q25, MiXCR clone calling, in-frame beta chains kept. Rows merge per CDR3 protein into single entries with the most common DNA and genes. This sample is represented by about 1.8 million distinct CDR3 sequences; less than 50% of them were singletons. The ten largest account for approximately 2.1% of the sample. Sequences were obtained from blood. The receptor source for this set is a woman aged 40 to 55 in good health.

With regard to this clonotype: The junction does not match germline at one end; this may be a read error. V and J are TRBV27 and TRBJ2-1, with D perhaps matching TRBD1 (5 bases). The CDR3 covers 14 residues. Germline V lookup: CDR1 MNHEY, CDR2 SMNVEV (reference sequence). The CDR3 here is CASRGVGSYDEQFF. The CDR3 nucleotides are TGTGCCAGCAGAGGGGTGGGTTCCTACGATGAGCAGTTCTTC.

This clonotype was seen a few times. This rearrangement joins TRBV4-1 to TRBJ2-5, with 12 bases matching TRBD1. The closer fit of TRBJ2-7 to the DNA end suggests the J call may be wrong. The CDR3 is 15 residues long. CDR1 and CDR2 (germline): MGHRA, YSYEKL. Here the CDR3 DNA reads TGCGCCAGCAGCCAAACCGGGACAGGGGGCAACGAGCAGTACTTC. It translates to CASSQTGTGGNEQYF.

The chain combines TRBV7-2 with TRBJ2-5; 8 bases align to TRBD2. V gave up 5 bases and J gave up 4 bases; unmatched junction bases: 9. In germline, CDR1 is SGHTA, CDR2 FQGNSA. The CDR3 sequence is 15 residues long. As DNA, the CDR3 is TGTGCCAGCAGCCTATTAGCGGGGTCCCTAGAGACCCAGTACTTC. This sequence encodes CASSLLAGSLETQYF.

The sample holds a few counts of this clonotype. The V call is TRBV7-2, the J call TRBJ1-1; D might be TRBD1 (5 bases). Trimming shortened V by 1 base and J by 1 base, and 10 bases separated the two germline ends. Per germline, CDR1 SGHTA and CDR2 FQGNSA. This CDR3 comprises 15 residues. CDR3 nucleotides: TGTGCCAGCAGCTTAGTTGTAGGGGAGAACACTGAAGCTTTCTTT. Translated: CASSLVVGENTEAFF. Drawing the rest from reference TRBV7-2 and TRBJ1-1, the complete variable domain is GAGVSQSPSNKVTEKGKDVELRCDPISGHTALYWYRQSLGQGLEFLIYFQGNSAPDKSGLPSDRFSAERTGGSVSTLTIQRTQQEDSAVYLCASSLVVGENTEAFFGQGTRLTVV.

This clonotype was picked up a small number of times. The genes are TRBV25-1 and TRBJ1-2, with 7 bases aligning to TRBD1. The CDR3 loop spans 14 amino acids. V lost 2 bases, J lost 7 bases, and 7 bases stayed unmatched. Germline V gene data show CDR1 as MGHDK and CDR2 as SYGVNS. CDR3 sequence reads: CASSENNQGVGYTF. The DNA for the CDR3 is TGTGCCAGCAGTGAAAATAACCAGGGGGTTGGCTACACCTTC.

The rearrangement joins TRBV6-1 to TRBJ1-2; no reliable D call. V was shortened by 2 bases and J by 10 bases, with 11 bases between the two germline ends. The length of the CDR3 is 12 residues. The germline V gene has CDR1 MNHNS and CDR2 SASEGT. CDR3 amino acids: CASSEPTDHYTF. CDR3 nucleotides: TGTGCCAGCAGTGAACCAACGGACCACTACACCTTC.

The chain couples TRBV18 to TRBJ2-3, with 8 positions matching TRBD2. Germline values: CDR1 KGHSH, CDR2 LQKENI. V shed 3 bases and J 3 bases; nucleotides not matched to a gene: 8. There are 16 residues in the CDR3. Here the CDR3 reads CASSPPNGGATDTQYF. CDR3 nucleotide sequence: TGTGCCAGCTCACCCCCCAACGGGGGGGCGACAGATACGCAGTATTTT.

This clonotype was observed a few times. The V gene is TRBV29-1, the J gene TRBJ2-3; no clear D. With 4 bases removed from V and 2 bases from J, the gap between germline ends came to 10 bases. Germline V gene sequence: CDR1 SQVTM, CDR2 ANQGSEA. The CDR3 consists of 13 residues. Written as DNA, the CDR3 is TGCAGCGTTGGGGGATTATACACAGATACGCAGTATTTT. This gives the protein CSVGGLYTDTQYF.

The chain has TRBV7-2 and TRBJ1-2, with 11 bases aligning to TRBD1. With 5 bases clipped from V and 4 bases from J, the junction kept 6 bases outside the gene matches. From germline, CDR1 is SGHTA and CDR2 FQGNSA. The CDR3 runs 15 residues. The CDR3 loop is CASSARDRGSYGYTF. CDR3 in DNA: TGTGCCAGCAGCGCTAGGGACAGGGGGTCCTATGGCTACACCTTC. Drawing the rest from reference TRBV7-2 and TRBJ1-2, the complete variable domain is GAGVSQSPSNKVTEKGKDVELRCDPISGHTALYWYRQSLGQGLEFLIYFQGNSAPDKSGLPSDRFSAERTGGSVSTLTIQRTQQEDSAVYLCASSARDRGSYGYTFGSGTRLTVV.

The chain is built from TRBV7-2 and TRBJ2-5; 8 bases align to TRBD2. This CDR3 is 15 amino acids long. Germline CDR1 and CDR2: SGHTA and FQGNSA. The ends lost 4 bases at V and 2 bases at J; junction bases unmatched: 6. The CDR3 here is CASSYMRGAQETQYF. In DNA, the CDR3 is TGTGCCAGCAGCTACATGCGGGGGGCGCAAGAGACCCAGTACTTC.

The chain links TRBV15 to TRBJ2-1, with D possibly TRBD2 on 6 matching bases. V lost 0 bases and J lost 5, with 11 bases in between. Germline V gene lookup returns CDR1 LNHNV and CDR2 YYDKDF (reference sequence). This CDR3 comprises 15 residues. The CDR3 region has the DNA TGTGCCACCAGCAGAGATGGGACTGCGAACAATGAGCAGTTCTTC. Protein product: CATSRDGTANNEQFF.

V usage is TRBV28 and J usage is TRBJ2-1, with a weak D call TRBD1 (6 bases). V was shortened by 6 bases and J by 4 bases, with 16 bases between the two germline ends. CDR3 size: 15 residues. Germline loops: CDR1 MDHEN, CDR2 SYDVKM. For the CDR3, the DNA is TGTGCCAGCAGCCCACAGGGATGGGAATACAATGAGCAGTTCTTC. It translates to CASSPQGWEYNEQFF.

The CDR3 reads CSVSRLAGVVEKLFF. The CDR3 DNA is TGCAGCGTGTCGAGGCTGGCAGGGGTGGTTGAAAAACTGTTTTTT. The rearrangement links TRBV29-1 to TRBJ1-4; TRBD1 might be the D (6 bases). The CDR3 sequence is 15 residues long. V dropped 6 bases and J dropped 7 bases, with 21 bases sitting between them. Germline V CDR1 and CDR2: SQVTM, ANQGSEA.

This clonotype was found a few times. The chain joins TRBV11-1 to TRBJ2-7; 8 bases agree with TRBD1. Germline loops: CDR1 SGHAT, CDR2 FQDESV (reference sequence). The CDR3 extends over 14 amino acids. With V trimmed by 2 bases and J by 7 bases, 7 bases remained unmatched. The CDR3 reads CASSLTRTGREQYF. The CDR3 DNA follows: TGTGCCAGCAGCTTAACCCGGACAGGGCGGGAGCAGTACTTC. Based on the CDR3 plus reference TRBV11-1 and TRBJ2-7, the full variable domain is EAEVAQSPRYKITEKSQAVAFWCDPISGHATLYWYRQILGQGPELLVQFQDESVVDDSQLPKDRFSAERLKGVDSTLKIQPAELGDSAMYLCASSLTRTGREQYFGPGTRLTVT.

The chain combines TRBV5-1 with TRBJ2-7, with 9 bases fitting TRBD2. Trimming took 4 bases from V and 2 from J; bases not matched to a gene: 10. The germline V gene encodes CDR1 SGHRS and CDR2 YFSETQ. This CDR3 is 16 amino acids long. The CDR3 is CASSGTGLAKPYEQYF. The CDR3 nucleotides read TGCGCCAGCAGCGGGACTGGACTAGCGAAACCCTACGAGCAGTACTTC.

The chain has TRBV11-2 and TRBJ2-7; D remains unclear. CDR3 size: 14 residues. Germline lookup yields CDR1 SGHAT and CDR2 FQNNGV. V was cut by 0 bases and J by 7 bases, with 13 bases left in between. The CDR3 region has the DNA TGTGCCAGCAGCTTAGAAGCCGCCTACAATGAGCAGTACTTC. It is translated as CASSLEAAYNEQYF.

CDR3 nucleotide sequence: TGTGCCAGCAGCCGGTCGACAGGGGCCTTTAGCACAGATACGCAGTATTTT. It is translated as CASSRSTGAFSTDTQYF. The chain joins TRBV12-3 or TRBV12-4 to TRBJ2-3; 8 bases are shared with TRBD1. The CDR3 spans 17 residues. Losses at the gene ends were 6 bases for V and 0 bases for J; bases not matched to a gene: 11.

The V and J genes are TRBV28 and TRBJ1-2; D not certain. The germline V gene has CDR1 MDHEN and CDR2 SYDVKM. The CDR3 sequence is 11 residues long. V gave up 10 bases and J gave up 4 bases, with 10 bases separating them. The CDR3 here is CATFFGYGYTF. The DNA of the CDR3 is TGTGCCACCTTCTTCGGCTATGGCTACACCTTC.

The genes are TRBV20-1 and TRBJ2-5; TRBD1 aligns across 7 bases. Germline V CDR1 and CDR2: DFQATT, SNEGSKA (reference sequence). V lost 0 bases to trimming and J lost 4 bases; unmatched junction nucleotides: 5. The CDR3 has 14 residues. CDR3 residues: CSARDLRQGETQYF. Written as DNA, the CDR3 is TGCAGTGCTAGAGATTTGAGACAGGGAGAGACCCAGTACTTC.

Here the CDR3 reads CASSVGGAIYEQYF. The CDR3 DNA follows: TGTGCCAGCAGTGTCGGCGGGGCCATATACGAGCAGTACTTC. The chain links TRBV2 to TRBJ2-7; a possible D gene is TRBD2 (6 bases). Trimming took 4 bases from V and 4 from J, leaving 14 bases between them. In germline, CDR1 is SNHLY, CDR2 FYNNEI. The CDR3 has 14 residues.

This clonotype occurred a few times. This sequence joins TRBV25-1 and TRBJ1-2; 9 nucleotides align to TRBD1. CDR1 and CDR2 from the germline V gene are MGHDK and SYGVNS. This CDR3 comprises 15 residues. V was clipped by 1 base and J by 3 bases; unmatched bases: 3. CDR3 nucleotides: TGTGCCAGCAGTGAATTGGGACAGGGCCACTATGGCTACACCTTC. Translating gives CASSELGQGHYGYTF.